This entry features one T cell receptor beta chain sequence. Its antigen is unidentified. This specimen comes from a study of cytomegalovirus exposure and HLA in healthy donors. As for the study in general: Unique TCRs numbering around 80 million, obtained from HLA-typed donors, made up an early data release. Study-wide results and caveats: Association of a missense DCLRE1C variant with TCR beta V- and J-gene trimming was reported in a later analysis. Among TCR sequences, most were rare, though some public TCRs appeared in many donors.

Trimming removed 7 bases at V and 0 bases at J, with 11 bases between. Per the germline V gene, CDR1 is LGHNT and CDR2 is FRNRAP. This CDR3 has 14 residues. PCR employed 60 Vbeta and 13 Jbeta primers. Clones were read by immunoSEQ multiplex PCR, and TCRdb kept only the in-frame ones, dropping some. This table holds around 150,000 clones, approximately 80% found once. The chain joins TRBV12-5 to TRBJ2-3, with a possible D match to TRBD1 (6 bases). This clonotype was sampled from a woman in her thirties in good health and CMV-seropositive. The specimen was PBMCs. The CDR3 protein is CASAKGQSTDTQYF. The CDR3 DNA reads as TGTGCTAGTGCCAAAGGACAGAGCACAGATACGCAGTATTTT.